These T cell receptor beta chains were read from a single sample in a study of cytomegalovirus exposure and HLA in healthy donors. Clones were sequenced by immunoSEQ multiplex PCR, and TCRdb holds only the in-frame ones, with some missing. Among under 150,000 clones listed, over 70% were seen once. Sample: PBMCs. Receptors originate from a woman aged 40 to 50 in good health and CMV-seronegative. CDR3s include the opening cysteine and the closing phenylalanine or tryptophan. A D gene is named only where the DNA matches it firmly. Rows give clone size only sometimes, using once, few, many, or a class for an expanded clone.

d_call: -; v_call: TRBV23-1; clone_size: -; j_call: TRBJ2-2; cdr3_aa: CASTIGVRSTGELFF; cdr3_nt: TGCGCCAGCACCATAGGAGTAAGATCCACCGGGGAGCTGTTTTTT
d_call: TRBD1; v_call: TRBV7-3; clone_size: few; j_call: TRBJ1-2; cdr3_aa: CASSPGQGEDGYTF; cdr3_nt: TGTGCCAGCAGTCCGGGACAGGGAGAGGACGGCTACACCTTC
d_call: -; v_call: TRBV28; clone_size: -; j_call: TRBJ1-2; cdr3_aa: CASSLQRGDYGYTF; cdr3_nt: TGTGCCAGCAGTTTACAAAGGGGTGACTATGGCTACACCTTC
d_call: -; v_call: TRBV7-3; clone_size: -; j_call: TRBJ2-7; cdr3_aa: CASSLQGGGEQYF; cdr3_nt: TGTGCCAGCAGCCTCCAGGGAGGTGGCGAGCAGTACTTC
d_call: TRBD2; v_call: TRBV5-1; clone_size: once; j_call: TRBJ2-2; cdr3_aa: CASSTGLEQHRSGELFF; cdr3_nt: TGCGCCAGCAGCACCGGACTAGAGCAACATAGGTCCGGGGAGCTGTTTTTT
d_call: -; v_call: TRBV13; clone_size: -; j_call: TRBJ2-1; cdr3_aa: CASSLARDSFYNEQFF; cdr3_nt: TGTGCCAGCAGCTTAGCTCGAGACAGCTTTTACAATGAGCAGTTCTTC
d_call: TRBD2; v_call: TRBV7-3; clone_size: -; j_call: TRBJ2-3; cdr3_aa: CASSLGTSGFTDAQYF; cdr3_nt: TGTGCCAGCAGCTTAGGGACTAGCGGTTTCACAGATGCGCAGTATTTT
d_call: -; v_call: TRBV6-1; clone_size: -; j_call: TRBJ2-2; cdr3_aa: CAGKTGTGELFF; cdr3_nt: TGTGCCGGCAAAACGGGCACCGGGGAGCTGTTTTTT
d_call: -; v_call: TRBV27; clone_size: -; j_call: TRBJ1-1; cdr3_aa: CASSLQVPNTEAFF; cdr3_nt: TGTGCCAGCAGTCTTCAGGTGCCGAACACTGAAGCTTTCTTT
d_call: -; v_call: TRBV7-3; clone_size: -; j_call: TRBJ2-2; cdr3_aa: CASSSLAANTGELFF; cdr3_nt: TGTGCCAGCAGCTCACTAGCAGCCAACACCGGGGAGCTGTTTTTT
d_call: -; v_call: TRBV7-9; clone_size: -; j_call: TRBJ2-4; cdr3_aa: CASSFSGQDSQYF; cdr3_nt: TGTGCCAGCAGCTTTTCGGGGCAGGACAGTCAGTACTTC
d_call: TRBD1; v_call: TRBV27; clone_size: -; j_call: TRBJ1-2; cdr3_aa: CASSTGANYGYTF; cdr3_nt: TGTGCCAGCAGTACAGGGGCTAACTATGGCTACACCTTC
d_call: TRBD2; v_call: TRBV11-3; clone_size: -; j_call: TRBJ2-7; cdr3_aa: CASSKTGEGPYEQYF; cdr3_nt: TGTGCCAGCAGCAAGACGGGGGAGGGCCCCTACGAGCAGTACTTC
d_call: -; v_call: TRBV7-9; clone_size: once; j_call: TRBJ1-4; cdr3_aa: CASSPGISGDEKLFF; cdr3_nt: TGTGCCAGCAGCCCAGGGATTTCGGGGGATGAAAAACTGTTTTTT
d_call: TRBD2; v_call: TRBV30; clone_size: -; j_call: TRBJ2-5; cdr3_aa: CACQRGGGETQYF; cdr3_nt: TGTGCCTGCCAGCGGGGGGGCGGTGAGACCCAGTACTTC
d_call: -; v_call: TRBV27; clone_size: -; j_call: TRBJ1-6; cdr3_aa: CASSLSSLIRLHF; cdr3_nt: TGTGCCAGCAGTTTATCTTCTCTTATTCGCCTCCACTTT
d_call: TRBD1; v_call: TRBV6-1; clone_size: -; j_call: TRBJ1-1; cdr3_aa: CASRDRGLSTEAFF; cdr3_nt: TGTGCCAGCAGGGACAGGGGGCTCTCCACTGAAGCTTTCTTT
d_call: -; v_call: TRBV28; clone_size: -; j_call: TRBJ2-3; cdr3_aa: CASSFSQGNTDTQYF; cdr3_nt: TGTGCCAGCAGTTTCTCTCAGGGAAACACAGATACGCAGTATTTT
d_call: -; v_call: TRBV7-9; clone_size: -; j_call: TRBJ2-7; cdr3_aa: CASSSVGIGSYEQYF; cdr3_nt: TGTGCCAGCAGCTCCGTGGGTATAGGGAGCTACGAGCAGTACTTC
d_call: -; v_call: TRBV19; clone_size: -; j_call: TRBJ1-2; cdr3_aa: CASSRIGAADYGYTF; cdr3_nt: TGTGCCAGTAGTAGGATAGGGGCGGCGGACTATGGCTACACCTTC